This record looks at one TCR beta chain sequence and its context. This specimen belongs to a study of T-cell reconstitution after alpha-beta-depleted transplantation in children. The TCRbeta library was prepared with unique molecular identifiers. A single record per CDR3 protein comes from TCRdb applying MiXCR to the PCR reads. The data contain approximately 510,000 distinct CDR3 sequences, approximately 16% of them singletons. The sequence was collected from a human donor who donated a stem cell graft to a child with acute lymphoblastic leukemia. This specimen consisted of PBMCs from the stem cell graft donor, obtained from the stem cell graft.

This CDR3 is CASSLVLAGVKEQYF. The DNA of the CDR3 is TGTGCCAGCAGCTTAGTTTTAGCGGGAGTAAAGGAGCAGTACTTC. The V and J genes are TRBV11-2 and TRBJ2-7; 9 nucleotides line up with TRBD2. The CDR3 contains 15 residues. Trimming at V came to 1 base and at J to 7 bases, leaving 8 bases not matched to a gene. The V gene's germline CDR1 is SGHAT and CDR2 FQNNGV.